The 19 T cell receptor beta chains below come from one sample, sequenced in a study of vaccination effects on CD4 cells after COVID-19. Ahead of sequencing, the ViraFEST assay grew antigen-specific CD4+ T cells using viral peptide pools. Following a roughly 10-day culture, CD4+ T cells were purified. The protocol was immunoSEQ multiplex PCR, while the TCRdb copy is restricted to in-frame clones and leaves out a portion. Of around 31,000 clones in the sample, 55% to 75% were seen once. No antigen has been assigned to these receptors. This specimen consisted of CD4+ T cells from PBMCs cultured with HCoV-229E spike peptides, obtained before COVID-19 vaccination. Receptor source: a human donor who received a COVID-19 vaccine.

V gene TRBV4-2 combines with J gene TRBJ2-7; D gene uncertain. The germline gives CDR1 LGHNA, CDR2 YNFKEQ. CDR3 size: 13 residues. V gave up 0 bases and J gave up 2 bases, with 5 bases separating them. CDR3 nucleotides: TGTGCCAGCAGCCAAGAAAGAGCCTACGAGCAGTACTTC. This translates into CASSQERAYEQYF.

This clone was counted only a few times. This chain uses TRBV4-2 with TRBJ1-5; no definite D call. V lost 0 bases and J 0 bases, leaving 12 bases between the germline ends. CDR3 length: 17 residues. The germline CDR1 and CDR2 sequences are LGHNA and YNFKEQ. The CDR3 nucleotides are TGTGCCAGCAGCCAAGATGCACAGATCTATAGCAATCAGCCCCAGCATTTT. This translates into CASSQDAQIYSNQPQHF.

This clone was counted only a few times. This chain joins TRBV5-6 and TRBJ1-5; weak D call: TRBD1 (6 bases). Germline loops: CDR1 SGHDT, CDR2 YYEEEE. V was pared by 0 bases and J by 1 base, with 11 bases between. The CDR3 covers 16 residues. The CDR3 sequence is CASSLAGVRSNQPQHF. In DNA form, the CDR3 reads TGTGCCAGCAGCTTGGCAGGGGTCCGAAGCAATCAGCCCCAGCATTTT.

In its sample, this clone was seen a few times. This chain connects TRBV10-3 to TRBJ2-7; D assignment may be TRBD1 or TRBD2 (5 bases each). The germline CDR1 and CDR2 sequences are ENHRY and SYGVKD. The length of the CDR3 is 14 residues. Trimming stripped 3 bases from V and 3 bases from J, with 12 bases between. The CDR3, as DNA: TGTGCCATCAGTGATGGGGGTAAGGGCTACGAGCAGTACTTC. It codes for CAISDGGKGYEQYF.

CDR3 in amino acids: CASSQSSGRRTNEKLFF. CDR3 nucleotide sequence: TGCGCCAGCAGCCAATCATCAGGGCGGAGAACTAATGAAAAACTGTTTTTT. V usage is TRBV4-1 and J usage is TRBJ1-4; a weak D match, TRBD1 (5 bases). CDR1 and CDR2 (germline): MGHRA, YSYEKL. The CDR3 length is 17 residues. Trimming cost V 2 bases and J 1 base, with 14 bases left between them.

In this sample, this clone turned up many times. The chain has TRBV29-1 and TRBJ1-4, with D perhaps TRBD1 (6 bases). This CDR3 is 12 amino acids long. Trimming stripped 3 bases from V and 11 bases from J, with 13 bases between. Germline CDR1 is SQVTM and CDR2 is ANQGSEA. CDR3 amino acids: CSVDRGDRKLFF. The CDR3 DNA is TGCAGCGTTGATAGGGGGGATCGGAAACTGTTTTTT.

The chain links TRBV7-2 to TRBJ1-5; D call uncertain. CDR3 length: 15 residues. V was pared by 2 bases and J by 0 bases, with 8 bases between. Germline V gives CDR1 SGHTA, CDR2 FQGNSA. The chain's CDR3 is CASSLYPNSNQPQHF. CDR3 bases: TGTGCCAGCAGCTTATATCCCAATAGCAATCAGCCCCAGCATTTT.

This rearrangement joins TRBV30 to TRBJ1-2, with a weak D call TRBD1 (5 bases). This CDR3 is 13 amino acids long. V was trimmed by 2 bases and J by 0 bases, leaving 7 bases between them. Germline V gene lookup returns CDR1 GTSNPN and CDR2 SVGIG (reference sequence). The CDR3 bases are TGTGCCTGGAGTCGGACAACTAACTATGGCTACACCTTC. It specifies CAWSRTTNYGYTF.

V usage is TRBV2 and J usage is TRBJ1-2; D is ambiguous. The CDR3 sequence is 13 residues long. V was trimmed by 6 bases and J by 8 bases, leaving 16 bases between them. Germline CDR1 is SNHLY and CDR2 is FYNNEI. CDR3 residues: CASSEEGMIGYTF. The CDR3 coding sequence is TGTGCCAGCAGCGAGGAGGGCATGATAGGCTACACCTTC.

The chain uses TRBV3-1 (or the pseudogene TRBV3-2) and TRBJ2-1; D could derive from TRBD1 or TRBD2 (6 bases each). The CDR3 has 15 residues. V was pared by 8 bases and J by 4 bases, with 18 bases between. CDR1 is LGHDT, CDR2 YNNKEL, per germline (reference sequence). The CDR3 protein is CASQTGLAVYNEQFF. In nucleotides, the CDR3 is TGTGCCAGCCAGACAGGATTAGCGGTTTACAATGAGCAGTTCTTC.

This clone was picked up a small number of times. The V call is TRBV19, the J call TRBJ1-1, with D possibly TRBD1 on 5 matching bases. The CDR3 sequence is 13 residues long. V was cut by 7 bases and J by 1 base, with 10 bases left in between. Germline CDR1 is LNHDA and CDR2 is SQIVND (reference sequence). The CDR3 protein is CASKSRANTEAFF. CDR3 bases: TGTGCCAGTAAGTCCAGGGCGAACACTGAAGCTTTCTTT.

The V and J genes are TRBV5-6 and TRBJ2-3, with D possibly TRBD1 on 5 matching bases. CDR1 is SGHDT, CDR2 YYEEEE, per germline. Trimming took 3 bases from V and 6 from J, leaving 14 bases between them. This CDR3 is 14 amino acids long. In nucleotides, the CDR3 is TGTGCCAGCAGCTCACAGGCCGCACGGGATACGCAGTATTTT. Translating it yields CASSSQAARDTQYF.

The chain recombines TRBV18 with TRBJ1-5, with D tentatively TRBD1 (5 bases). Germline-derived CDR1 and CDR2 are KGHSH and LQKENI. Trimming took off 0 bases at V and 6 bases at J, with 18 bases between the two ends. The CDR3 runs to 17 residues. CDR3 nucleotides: TGTGCCAGCTCACCACCAGATTCAGGGATAGGCGTTCAGCCCCAGCATTTT. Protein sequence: CASSPPDSGIGVQPQHF.

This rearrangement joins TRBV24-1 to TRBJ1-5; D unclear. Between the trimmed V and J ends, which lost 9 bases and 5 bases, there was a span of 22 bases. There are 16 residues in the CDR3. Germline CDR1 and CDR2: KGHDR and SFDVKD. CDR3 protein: CATARAPPDPDQPQHF. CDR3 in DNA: TGTGCCACCGCCCGTGCCCCTCCGGACCCAGATCAGCCCCAGCATTTT.

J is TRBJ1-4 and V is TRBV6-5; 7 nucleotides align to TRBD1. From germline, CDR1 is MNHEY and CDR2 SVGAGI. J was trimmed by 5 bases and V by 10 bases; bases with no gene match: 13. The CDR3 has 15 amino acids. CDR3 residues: CAIKTGILINEKLFF. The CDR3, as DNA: TGTGCCATCAAGACAGGGATACTCATAAATGAAAAACTGTTTTTT.

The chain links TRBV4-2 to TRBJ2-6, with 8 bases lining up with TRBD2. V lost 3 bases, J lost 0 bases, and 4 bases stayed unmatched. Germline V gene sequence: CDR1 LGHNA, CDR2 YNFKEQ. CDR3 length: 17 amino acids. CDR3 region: CASSHGTRASGANVLTF. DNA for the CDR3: TGTGCCAGCAGCCACGGGACTAGGGCCTCTGGGGCCAACGTCCTGACTTTC.

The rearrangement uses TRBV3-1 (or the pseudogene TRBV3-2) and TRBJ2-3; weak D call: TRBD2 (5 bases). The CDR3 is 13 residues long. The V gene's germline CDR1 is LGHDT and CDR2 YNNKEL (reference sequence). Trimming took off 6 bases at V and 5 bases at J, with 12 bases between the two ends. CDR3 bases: TGTGCCAGCAGACCCCGCGCGGGAGATACGCAGTATTTT. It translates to CASRPRAGDTQYF.

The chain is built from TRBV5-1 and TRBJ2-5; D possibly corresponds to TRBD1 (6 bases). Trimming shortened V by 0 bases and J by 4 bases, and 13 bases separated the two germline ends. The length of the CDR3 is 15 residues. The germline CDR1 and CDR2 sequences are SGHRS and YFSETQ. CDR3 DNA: TGCGCCAGCAGCTTGGGTCAGGGGCGTGGAGAGACCCAGTACTTC. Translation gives CASSLGQGRGETQYF.

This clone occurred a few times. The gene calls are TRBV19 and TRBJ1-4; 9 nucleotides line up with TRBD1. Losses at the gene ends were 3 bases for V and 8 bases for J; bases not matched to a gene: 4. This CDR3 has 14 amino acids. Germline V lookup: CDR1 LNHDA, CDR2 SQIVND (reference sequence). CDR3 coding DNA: TGTGCCAGTAGTATCCGACAGGGGGGCGAAAAACTGTTTTTT. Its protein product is CASSIRQGGEKLFF.